This T cell receptor beta chain was documented in a study of shared clonotypes between healthy human individuals. The method was immunoSEQ multiplex PCR; TCRdb's version includes in-frame clones alone and lacks a portion of them. This sample has some 2 million clones, with roughly 94% found just once. Study-wide findings and caveats: Naive subsets typically showed greater estimated richness than memory subsets.

Concerning this clone itself: The antigen remains undetermined. This same CDR3 is encoded by further DNA sequences in the sample.

V gave up 0 bases and J gave up 2 bases, with 7 bases separating them. CDR1 is WNHNN, CDR2 SYGVQD, per germline (reference sequence). The CDR3 contains 14 residues. This clonotype was obtained from a man between 18 and 35 years old in good health. Sequencing used naive CD4+ T cells sorted from blood. The subset is: CD45RA+ positively selected. The rearrangement joins TRBV10-1 to TRBJ2-5; D might be TRBD2 (6 bases). Written as DNA, the CDR3 is TGCGCCAGCAGTGAGTCGGGGGGACAAGAGACCCAGTACTTC. Protein: CASSESGGQETQYF.